The clone carrying this T cell receptor (beta chain) was counted ten times or more. As yet, its antigen is unknown. In building TCR beta libraries, iRepertoire HTBI primers were used together with Arm-PCR of CDR3 regions. Using its own MiXCR run on the multiplex PCR reads, TCRdb lists one record per CDR3 protein. This table has approximately 480,000 distinct CDR3 sequences, around 15% appearing once. This CDR3 comprises 16 residues. Unmatched junction bases numbered 8, after V lost 6 bases and J lost 2 bases. CDR1 is LGHDT, CDR2 YNNKEL, per germline (reference sequence). The data were taken from a study of regulatory T cells in long-lasting Graves disease. In the study overall: Graves' patients, diagnosed recently, had received antithyroid drugs under 3 months.

General observations from the study: Among persistent patients, a larger number of public clonotypes were shared (roughly 2,700) than among newly diagnosed patients (around 980).

As for time point: newly diagnosed GD, antithyroid drugs for less than 3 months. Following extraction of RNA from PBMCs, that RNA was used to make the TCR library. Graves' disease diagnosis used American Thyroid Association guidelines. Another study also made use of these data, one on T cells in Graves' hyperthyroidism and ophthalmopathy.

The source was peripheral blood mononuclear cells (PBMCs), collected at new diagnosis, from a patient treated with antithyroid drugs. The V gene is TRBV3-1, the J gene TRBJ2-5; 11 bases are a match to TRBD2. The receptor comes from a man between 40 and 49 years old with Graves disease. This chain's CDR3 is CASRPTGTSGQETQYF. CDR3 sequence (DNA): TGTGCCAGCAGACCCACCGGGACTAGCGGTCAAGAGACCCAGTACTTC.